Below are 26 T cell receptor beta chains sequenced from a single sample in a study of T cell responses to AZD1222 COVID-19 vaccine. This table comes from immunoSEQ multiplex PCR, and its TCRdb copy is limited to in-frame clones, with some not included. The repertoire holds approximately 140,000 clones, with 80% to 95% as singletons. The starting material was peripheral blood, obtained 28 days after the second AZD1222 dose. These receptors all come from an adult who received the AZD1222 COVID-19 vaccine.

This sequence joins TRBV10-3 and TRBJ1-1, with D maybe TRBD1 (5 bases). The CDR3 extends over 14 amino acids. Germline CDR1 ENHRY, CDR2 SYGVKD. V gave up 4 bases and J gave up 4 bases, with 13 bases separating them. The CDR3 spells CAISVDSGTTEAFF. For the CDR3, the DNA is TGTGCCATCAGTGTAGACAGCGGGACCACTGAAGCTTTCTTT.

The chain links TRBV28 to TRBJ1-4; 11 nucleotides align to TRBD1. The V gene's germline CDR1 is MDHEN and CDR2 SYDVKM. With V trimmed by 8 bases and J by 4 bases, 6 bases remained unmatched. The CDR3 runs 15 residues. The chain's CDR3 is CASLGQGAGNEKLFF. In DNA form, the CDR3 reads TGTGCCAGCTTAGGACAGGGGGCGGGTAATGAAAAACTGTTTTTT.

The chain has TRBV16 and TRBJ1-1; D perhaps matches TRBD1 (5 bases). The germline V gene encodes CDR1 KGHSY and CDR2 FQNENV. CDR3 length equals 15 residues. V was trimmed by 1 base and J by 5 bases, leaving 14 bases between them. The CDR3 protein is CASSQYGEGLTEAFF. The CDR3 DNA reads TGTGCCAGCAGCCAATACGGCGAGGGGCTAACTGAAGCTTTCTTT. Combining the CDR3 with reference TRBV16 and TRBJ1-1 gives the whole variable domain GEEVAQTPKHLVRGEGQKAKLYCAPIKGHSYVFWYQQVLKNEFKFLISFQNENVFDETGMPKERFSAKCLPNSPCSLEIQATKLEDSAVYFCASSQYGEGLTEAFFGQGTRLTVV.

This clone was observed once. This rearrangement joins TRBV11-3 to TRBJ2-2, with D possibly being TRBD1 (7 bases). Germline CDR1 reads SGHNT; CDR2 reads YENEEA. There are 17 residues in the CDR3. V was pared by 5 bases and J by 6 bases, with 22 bases between. The CDR3 DNA reads TGTGCCAGCAGCCAGTTGCGGCGGCAGGGGGGTTCCGGGGAGCTGTTTTTT. Protein product: CASSQLRRQGGSGELFF.

The chain joins TRBV6-2 or TRBV6-3 to TRBJ2-2; TRBD1 matches at 9 bases. Germline V gene lookup returns CDR1 MNHEY and CDR2 SVGEGT. The CDR3 extends over 18 amino acids. V trimming: 5 bases; J trimming: 1 base; junction bases outside the gene matches: 11. CDR3 amino acids: CASSPTGTGTLNTGELFF. The CDR3 nucleotides read TGTGCCAGCAGTCCAACCGGGACAGGGACCCTGAACACCGGGGAGCTGTTTTTT.

This chain connects TRBV6-5 to TRBJ1-2; weak D call: TRBD1 (6 bases). This CDR3 comprises 13 residues. With 2 bases removed from V and 6 bases from J, the gap between germline ends came to 10 bases. From germline, CDR1 is MNHEY and CDR2 SVGAGI. CDR3 coding DNA: TGTGCCAGCAGTTACGGGGGGGCTGATGGCTACACCTTC. This gives the protein CASSYGGADGYTF.

This chain connects TRBV5-5 to TRBJ1-1; D unresolved. The CDR3 covers 12 residues. CDR1 SGHKS and CDR2 YYEKEE come from the germline V gene (reference sequence). Trimming removed 4 bases at V and 8 bases at J, with 12 bases between. The CDR3, as DNA: TGTGCCAGCAGCCCGATGACTAGCGAAGCTTTCTTT. This gives the protein CASSPMTSEAFF.

The chain carries TRBV11-2 and TRBJ1-2; tentatively, D is TRBD1 (5 bases). From germline, CDR1 is SGHAT and CDR2 FQNNGV. V was trimmed by 3 bases and J by 4 bases, leaving 9 bases between them. The CDR3 is 13 amino acids. The CDR3 sequence: CASSFGAAYGYTF. The CDR3 DNA sequence: TGTGCCAGCAGCTTCGGGGCAGCCTATGGCTACACCTTC.

The rearrangement links TRBV11-3 to TRBJ2-1, with D perhaps TRBD2 (5 bases). Germline V lookup: CDR1 SGHNT, CDR2 YENEEA. Between the trimmed V and J ends, which lost 5 bases and 8 bases, there was a span of 13 bases. This CDR3 is built from 13 residues. This CDR3 reads CASSPWTGDEQFF. In DNA, the CDR3 is TGTGCCAGCAGCCCCTGGACCGGGGATGAGCAGTTCTTC.

V gene TRBV5-4 combines with J gene TRBJ1-2; D remains ambiguous. Germline V gives CDR1 SGHNT, CDR2 YYREEE (reference sequence). The CDR3 has 14 amino acids. V was cut by 2 bases and J by 1 base, with 9 bases left in between. CDR3 coding DNA: TGTGCCAGCAGCTTCGACCCGTTTAACTATGGCTACACCTTC. Protein: CASSFDPFNYGYTF.

This sequence joins TRBV7-9 and TRBJ1-6; weak D call: TRBD1 (5 bases). The CDR3 is 15 residues long. With 1 base removed from V and 7 bases from J, the gap between germline ends came to 11 bases. Germline V CDR1 and CDR2: SEHNR, FQNEAQ (reference sequence). The CDR3 sequence: CASSLVGSGNSPLHF. CDR3 nucleotide sequence: TGTGCCAGCAGCTTAGTGGGGTCAGGGAATTCACCCCTCCACTTT.

The V and J genes are TRBV5-6 and TRBJ1-1; TRBD1 agrees at 7 bases. This CDR3 has 16 amino acids. Unmatched junction bases numbered 9, after V lost 4 bases and J lost 0 bases. The germline V gene encodes CDR1 SGHDT and CDR2 YYEEEE. CDR3 amino acids: CASSLRDSRMNTEAFF. As DNA, the CDR3 is TGTGCCAGCAGCCTCCGGGACAGCCGAATGAACACTGAAGCTTTCTTT.

The chain joins TRBV29-1 to TRBJ1-2; D unresolved. Trimming took off 8 bases at V and 6 bases at J, with 7 bases between the two ends. This CDR3 region has 9 residues. The germline V gene has CDR1 SQVTM and CDR2 ANQGSEA. DNA for the CDR3: TGCAGCTGTGGAGATGGCTACACCTTC. Its translation is CSCGDGYTF.

This clone was recorded once. V is TRBV18 and J is TRBJ2-7; the match to TRBD1 covers 8 bases. Looked up from germline, CDR1 is KGHSH and CDR2 is LQKENI. V was clipped by 6 bases and J by 3 bases; unmatched bases: 7. The CDR3 totals 14 residues. The CDR3, as DNA: TGTGCCAGCTCCCCGGACAGGGAAGGCTACGAGCAGTACTTC. Its protein product is CASSPDREGYEQYF.

J is TRBJ2-7 and V is TRBV28, with 10 bases matching TRBD2. The trim removed 7 bases at V and 5 bases at J, leaving 5 bases unmatched. Germline values: CDR1 MDHEN, CDR2 SYDVKM. The CDR3 length is 13 residues. Written as DNA, the CDR3 is TGTGCCAGCACTAGCGGGAGTACCCACGAGCAGTACTTC. It encodes CASTSGSTHEQYF.

The rearrangement links TRBV18 to TRBJ2-7; 7 bases line up with TRBD2. J gave up 4 bases and V 4 bases, and 13 bases lay outside the gene matches. Germline CDR1 reads KGHSH; CDR2 reads LQKENI. The CDR3 is made up of 16 amino acids. This chain's CDR3 is CASSLQPGLSAYEQYF. CDR3 DNA: TGTGCCAGCTCACTCCAACCGGGACTAAGTGCTTACGAGCAGTACTTC.

V usage is TRBV14 and J usage is TRBJ1-4; TRBD1 agrees at 8 bases. V was clipped by 4 bases and J by 3 bases; unmatched bases: 4. The length of the CDR3 is 15 residues. The germline CDR1 and CDR2 sequences are SGHDN and FVKESK. The CDR3 DNA sequence: TGTGCCAGCAGCCGAAAGACAGGGGCTAATGAAAAACTGTTTTTT. Residues: CASSRKTGANEKLFF. The whole variable domain, remainder taken from reference TRBV14 and TRBJ1-4, is EAGVTQFPSHSVIEKGQTVTLRCDPISGHDNLYWYRRVMGKEIKFLLHFVKESKQDESGMPNNRFLAERTGGTYSTLKVQPAELEDSGVYFCASSRKTGANEKLFFGSGTQLSVL.

J is TRBJ2-7 and V is TRBV6-6, with 9 positions matching TRBD1. The germline V gene encodes CDR1 MNHNY and CDR2 SVGAGI (reference sequence). The V segment lost 7 bases and the J segment 5 bases; nucleotides outside the gene matches: 6. This CDR3 is built from 13 residues. CDR3 protein: CASKEQGANEQYF. The CDR3 bases are TGTGCCAGCAAGGAACAGGGGGCCAACGAGCAGTACTTC.

The chain has TRBV27 and TRBJ1-5, with 7 bases identical to TRBD1. Trimming at V came to 4 bases and at J to 4 bases, leaving 4 bases not matched to a gene. The CDR3 is made up of 14 amino acids. Germline V CDR1 and CDR2: MNHEY, SMNVEV (reference sequence). The CDR3: CASSYRDSNQPQHF. The CDR3 DNA sequence: TGTGCCAGCAGTTACCGGGACAGTAATCAGCCCCAGCATTTT.

The chain links TRBV29-1 to TRBJ2-3; 8 nucleotides align to TRBD2. The CDR3 extends over 16 amino acids. With V trimmed by 0 bases and J by 1 base, 6 bases remained unmatched. Per the germline V gene, CDR1 is SQVTM and CDR2 is ANQGSEA. CDR3 bases: TGCAGCGTTGAAGATCGTACTAGCGGCCGCACAGATACGCAGTATTTT. It is translated as CSVEDRTSGRTDTQYF.

This chain uses TRBV10-1 with TRBJ1-5, with D tentatively TRBD1 (5 bases). CDR3 length: 17 amino acids. Germline CDR1 and CDR2: WNHNN and SYGVQD (reference sequence). Trimming left V 5 bases short and J 4 bases short, with 21 bases between. The CDR3 loop is CASSPPTGRAQNQPQHF. The CDR3 nucleotides read TGCGCCAGCAGTCCTCCCACAGGCAGGGCCCAAAATCAGCCCCAGCATTTT.

The V and J genes are TRBV25-1 and TRBJ2-7; weak D call: TRBD1 (6 bases). Trimming shortened V by 6 bases and J by 0 bases, and 9 bases separated the two germline ends. Germline loops: CDR1 MGHDK, CDR2 SYGVNS. The CDR3 contains 13 residues. CDR3 DNA: TGTGCCAGCAGAGGACAGAGCTCCTACGAGCAGTACTTC. Translated: CASRGQSSYEQYF.

V and J are TRBV4-2 and TRBJ2-2; 10 nucleotides line up with TRBD2. The length of the CDR3 is 16 residues. V was clipped by 1 base and J by 3 bases; unmatched bases: 2. CDR1 and CDR2 from the germline V gene are LGHNA and YNFKEQ. CDR3 amino acids: CASSQVLAGDTGELFF. CDR3 sequence (DNA): TGTGCCAGCAGCCAAGTCCTAGCGGGAGACACCGGGGAGCTGTTTTTT.

This clone was seen a few times. J is TRBJ1-2 and V is TRBV5-6; D not resolved. Trimming stripped 0 bases from V and 1 base from J, with 10 bases between. The CDR3 loop spans 15 amino acids. Germline CDR1 reads SGHDT; CDR2 reads YYEEEE. The CDR3 loop reads CASSLVIGLNYGYTF. The CDR3, as DNA: TGTGCCAGCAGCTTGGTGATCGGACTTAACTATGGCTACACCTTC.

The chain combines TRBV7-6 with TRBJ2-2, with TRBD2 as a possible D gene (6 bases). The germline V and J ends were trimmed by 5 bases and 6 bases, with 16 bases remaining between them. CDR3 length: 15 amino acids. The V gene's germline CDR1 is SGHVS and CDR2 FNYEAQ. The CDR3 here is CASSPVGGSPGELFF. CDR3 DNA: TGTGCCAGCAGCCCCGTGGGAGGTTCCCCCGGGGAGCTGTTTTTT.

This chain joins TRBV3-1 (or the pseudogene TRBV3-2) and TRBJ1-3; D is ambiguous. V lost 4 bases, J lost 3 bases, and 7 bases lay in between. Germline V CDR1 and CDR2: LGHDT, YNNKEL (reference sequence). The length of the CDR3 is 13 residues. The CDR3 here is CASSLSVGNTIYF. The CDR3 DNA reads TGTGCCAGCAGCCTGTCAGTTGGAAACACCATATATTTT.